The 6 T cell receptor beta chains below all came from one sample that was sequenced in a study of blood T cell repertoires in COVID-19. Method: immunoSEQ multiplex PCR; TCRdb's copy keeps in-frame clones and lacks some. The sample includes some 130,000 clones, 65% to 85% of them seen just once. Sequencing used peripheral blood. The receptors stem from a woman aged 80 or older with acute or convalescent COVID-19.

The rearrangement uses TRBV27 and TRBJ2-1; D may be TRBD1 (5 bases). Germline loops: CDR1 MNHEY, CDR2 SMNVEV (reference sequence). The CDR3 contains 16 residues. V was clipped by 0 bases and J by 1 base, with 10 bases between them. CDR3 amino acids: CASSLSGRSSYNEQFF. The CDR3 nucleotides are TGTGCCAGCAGTTTATCGGGGCGGTCTTCCTACAATGAGCAGTTCTTC.

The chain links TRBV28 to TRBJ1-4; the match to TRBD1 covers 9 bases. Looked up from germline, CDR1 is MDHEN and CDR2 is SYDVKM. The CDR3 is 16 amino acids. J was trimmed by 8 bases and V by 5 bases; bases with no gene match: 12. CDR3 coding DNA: TGTGCCAGCAGTCCTCTTTTACAGGGGGCGGGGGAAAAACTGTTTTTT. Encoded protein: CASSPLLQGAGEKLFF. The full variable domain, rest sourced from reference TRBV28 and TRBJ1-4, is DVKVTQSSRYLVKRTGEKVFLECVQDMDHENMFWYRQDPGLGLRLIYFSYDVKMKEKGDIPEGYSVSREKKERFSLILESASTNQTSMYLCASSPLLQGAGEKLFFGSGTQLSVL.

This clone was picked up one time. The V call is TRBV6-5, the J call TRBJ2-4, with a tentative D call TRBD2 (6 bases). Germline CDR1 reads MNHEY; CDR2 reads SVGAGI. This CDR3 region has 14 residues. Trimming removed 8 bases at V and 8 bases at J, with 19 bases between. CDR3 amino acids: CASSPSRDFYIQYF. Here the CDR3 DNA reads TGTGCCAGCTCCCCTAGCCGGGACTTTTACATTCAGTACTTC.

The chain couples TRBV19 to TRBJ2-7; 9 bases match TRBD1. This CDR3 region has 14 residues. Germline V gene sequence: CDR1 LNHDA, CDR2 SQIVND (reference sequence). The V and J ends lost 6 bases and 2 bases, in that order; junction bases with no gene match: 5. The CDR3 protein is CASSQYRGPYEQYF. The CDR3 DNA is TGTGCCAGTAGCCAATACAGGGGGCCCTACGAGCAGTACTTC.

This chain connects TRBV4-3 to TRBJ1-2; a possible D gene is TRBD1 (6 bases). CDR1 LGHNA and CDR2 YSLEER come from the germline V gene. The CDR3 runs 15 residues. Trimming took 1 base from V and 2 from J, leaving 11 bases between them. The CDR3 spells CASSQVVGGNYGYTF. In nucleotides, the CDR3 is TGCGCCAGCAGCCAAGTCGTAGGGGGAAACTATGGCTACACCTTC.

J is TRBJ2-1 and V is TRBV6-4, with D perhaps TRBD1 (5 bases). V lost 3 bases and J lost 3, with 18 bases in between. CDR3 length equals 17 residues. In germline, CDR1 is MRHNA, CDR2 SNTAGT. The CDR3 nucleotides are TGTGCCAGCAGTGAATCGTTCCAGGGTAGTTTCTACAATGAGCAGTTCTTC. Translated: CASSESFQGSFYNEQFF.